This passage covers 21 T cell receptor beta chains from one sample sequenced in a study of metastatic and nonmetastatic thyroid tumors. From the PCR reads, TCRdb re-called clones with MiXCR. The data show some 55,000 clones, with 20% seen just once and more than 3.5% held by the top ten. Every patient underwent thyroid surgery untreated. The sample taken for sequencing was blood. The source of these receptors is a female donor with papillary thyroid cancer or a benign thyroid nodule (not recorded which). Some clones in this sample may be carry-over from other donors' samples.

In this sample, this clone turned up many times. The chain carries TRBV5-1 and TRBJ1-4; D is ambiguous. From germline, CDR1 is SGHRS and CDR2 YFSETQ. Trimming left V 1 base short and J 4 bases short, with 8 bases between. This CDR3 has 14 amino acids. Here the CDR3 DNA reads TGCGCCAGCAGCTTGATGGCCGGTAATGAAAAACTGTTTTTT. It specifies CASSLMAGNEKLFF.

This clone came up many times. This chain connects TRBV29-1 to TRBJ2-3; TRBD2 aligns across 7 bases. CDR1 and CDR2 (germline): SQVTM, ANQGSEA. This CDR3 region has 16 residues. J gave up 1 base and V 0 bases, and 7 bases lay outside the gene matches. Here the CDR3 reads CSVEDRGGRGTDTQYF. The DNA for the CDR3 is TGCAGCGTTGAAGATCGCGGGGGTCGGGGCACAGATACGCAGTATTTT.

To note about this clone: A much larger clone lies a single base off, so this may be a read error. The chain employs TRBV2 and TRBJ1-1; tentatively, D is TRBD1 (5 bases). Germline V gene sequence: CDR1 SNHLY, CDR2 FYNNEI. V was cut by 8 bases and J by 5 bases, with 18 bases left in between. This CDR3 spans 14 amino acids. The chain's CDR3 is CASSRQCVETEAFF. For the CDR3, the DNA is TGTGCCAGCTCCCGACAGTGTGTTGAGACTGAAGCTTTCTTT. Filled out from reference TRBV2 and TRBJ1-1, the complete variable domain reads EPEVTQTPSHQVTQMGQEVILRCVPISNHLYFYWYRQILGQKVEFLVSFYNNEISEKSEIFDDQFSVERPDGSNFTLKIRSTKLEDSAMYFCASSRQCVETEAFFGQGTRLTVV.

There are a few counts of this clone. With a much larger clone just one base away, this may be a read error. The gene calls are TRBV28 and TRBJ2-7; D is possibly TRBD1 or TRBD2 (6 bases each). The CDR3 contains 13 residues. Germline CDR1 and CDR2: MDHEN and SYDVKM. The CDR3 DNA reads as TGTGCCAGCATTTTATCCGGGGGCAACGAGCAGTACTTC. Protein sequence: CASILSGGNEQYF. Full variable domain (missing parts from reference TRBV28 and TRBJ2-7): DVKVTQSSRYLVKRTGEKVFLECVQDMDHENMFWYRQDPGLGLRLIYFSYDVKMKEKGDIPEGYSVSREKKERFSLILESASTNQTSMYLCASILSGGNEQYFGPGTRLTVT.

This clone was recorded at least ten times. A much larger clone sits a single nucleotide away, making a read error possible. V usage is TRBV27 and J usage is TRBJ2-7, with a weak D call TRBD2 (6 bases). The CDR3 contains 15 residues. CDR1 MNHEY and CDR2 SMNVEV come from the germline V gene (reference sequence). The CDR3 region has the DNA TGTGCCGGCAGTCCGGGACTCGTCCCTACCCACGAGCAGTACTTC. It is translated as CAGSPGLVPTHEQYF.

The chain uses TRBV5-1 and TRBJ2-1; 9 bases fit TRBD1. CDR1 is SGHRS, CDR2 YFSETQ, per germline. The length of the CDR3 is 14 residues. Trimming at V came to 3 bases and at J to 2 bases, leaving 0 bases not matched to a gene. CDR3 sequence (DNA): TGCGCCAGCAGCTACAGGGGGCCCTACAATGAGCAGTTCTTC. Residues: CASSYRGPYNEQFF.

The table lists this clone with many counts. The chain joins TRBV20-1 to TRBJ2-7, with D possibly called TRBD1 or TRBD2 (6 bases each). CDR1 DFQATT and CDR2 SNEGSKA come from the germline V gene (reference sequence). The CDR3 sequence is 15 residues long. V lost 3 bases, J lost 5 bases, and 20 bases lay in between. The CDR3 DNA sequence: TGCAGTGCTAGGGGGGGCCGCAGCGTCCTCGACGAGCAGTACTTC. Amino acids: CSARGGRSVLDEQYF.

This clone was found many times. The chain recombines TRBV4-1 with TRBJ2-1, with 10 positions matching TRBD2. The CDR3 has 18 residues. In germline, CDR1 is MGHRA, CDR2 YSYEKL. The junction had 13 bases not matched to a gene; V was cut back by 1 base and J by 7 bases. The CDR3 DNA reads TGCGCCAGCAGCCAAGTACCGGGGGCTAGCGGGAGTTGGAATGAGCAGTTCTTC. Protein product: CASSQVPGASGSWNEQFF.

As regards this clone: One end of the junction fails to match germline, which may point to a read error. V is TRBV20-1 and J is TRBJ1-2, with no clear D. From germline, CDR1 is DFQATT and CDR2 SNEGSKA (reference sequence). The CDR3 spans 13 residues. This CDR3 reads CGAPQWGDHGYTF. DNA for the CDR3: TGCGGTGCCCCACAATGGGGAGACCATGGCTACACCTTC.

In its sample, this clone was seen many times. J is TRBJ2-7 and V is TRBV18; TRBD1 might be the D (6 bases). The V end lost 6 bases, the J end lost 3 bases, and 18 bases lay between the germline ends. The CDR3 has 15 residues. Germline CDR1 reads KGHSH; CDR2 reads LQKENI. The CDR3: CASSPPTGGVYEQYF. DNA of the CDR3: TGTGCCAGCTCTCCCCCGACAGGTGGGGTCTACGAGCAGTACTTC.

Remarks on this clone: Because it lacks the conserved phenylalanine or tryptophan at the end, this CDR3 is likely a read error. At the DNA level, this CDR3 is encoded by other sequences in the same sample as well. The J gene is TRBJ2-1, the V gene TRBV5-5; tentatively, D is TRBD1 or TRBD2 (6 bases each). Germline V CDR1 and CDR2: SGHKS, YYEKEE (reference sequence). The germline V and J ends were trimmed by 6 bases and 6 bases, with 19 bases remaining between them. The CDR3 is made up of 15 amino acids. The CDR3 DNA follows: TGTGCCAGCACCTCGCGGGGCTCACAGGGCAATGAGCAGTTCCTC. As protein: CASTSRGSQGNEQFL.

This clone was seen repeatedly, ten times or more. J is TRBJ1-3 and V is TRBV6-1; D may be TRBD1 (6 bases). Germline values: CDR1 MNHNS, CDR2 SASEGT. The V and J ends lost 5 bases and 0 bases respectively, with 14 bases between them. There are 16 residues in the CDR3. The CDR3 protein is CASSHLGTLSGNTIYF. DNA of the CDR3: TGTGCCAGCAGTCATCTCGGGACACTCTCTGGAAACACCATATATTTT.

This clone was detected only a few times. One base away lies a much larger clone, so this may be a sequencing read error. Distinct nucleotide sequences in the sample also encode this CDR3. The gene calls are TRBV7-6 and TRBJ1-1; no clear D gene. Germline V gene lookup returns CDR1 SGHVS and CDR2 FNYEAQ. V lost 3 bases to trimming and J lost 3 bases, with 2 bases between them. This CDR3 contains 11 residues. The CDR3 DNA reads TGTGCCAGCAGCTTGGACACTGAAGCTTTCTTT. Its protein product is CASSLDTEAFF.

On this clone: A much larger clone differs from this one at a single base, so this may be a read error. The sample contains more than one DNA sequence encoding this CDR3. The genes are TRBV28 and TRBJ1-5; maybe TRBD1 (6 bases). The CDR3 has 15 residues. Germline V lookup: CDR1 MDHEN, CDR2 SYDVKM. V was clipped by 6 bases and J by 10 bases, with 22 bases between them. CDR3 sequence: CASRGGGLSRGPQHF. The DNA of the CDR3 is TGTGCCAGCAGGGGAGGGGGGTTGAGTCGGGGTCCCCAGCATTTT.

In its sample, this clone was seen many times. V is TRBV14 and J is TRBJ2-3; TRBD2 is a possible D gene (6 bases). This CDR3 is 17 amino acids long. V was trimmed by 7 bases and J by 6 bases, leaving 26 bases between them. The germline V gene encodes CDR1 SGHDN and CDR2 FVKESK. The CDR3 DNA is TGTGCCAGCACCAACCCGGCTAGCGACCGAGGGTGGGATACGCAGTATTTT. Its translation is CASTNPASDRGWDTQYF.

Note on this clone: This may be a read error, as it is one base from a much larger clone. V gene TRBV24-1 combines with J gene TRBJ2-2; D remains unclear. This CDR3 comprises 15 residues. V lost 0 bases to trimming and J lost 4 bases, with 8 bases between them. From germline, CDR1 is KGHDR and CDR2 SFDVKD. Here the CDR3 reads CATSDLGKGTGELFF. In nucleotides, the CDR3 is TGTGCCACCAGTGATTTGGGGAAGGGCACCGGGGAGCTGTTTTTT.

This clone was observed at least ten times. The V gene is TRBV18, the J gene TRBJ1-2; 7 nucleotides agree with TRBD1. The ends lost 4 bases at V and 10 bases at J; junction bases unmatched: 3. Germline CDR1 and CDR2: KGHSH and LQKENI. This CDR3 has 11 amino acids. The CDR3 bases are TGTGCCAGCTCACGACAGGGTCACTACACCTTC. The encoded protein is CASSRQGHYTF.

Many counts were recorded for this clone. The chain recombines TRBV7-3 with TRBJ2-5, with D perhaps matching TRBD2 (5 bases). Germline V gene data show CDR1 as SGHTA and CDR2 as FQGTGA. Between the trimmed V and J ends, which lost 5 bases and 10 bases, there was a span of 17 bases. The CDR3 covers 13 residues. For the CDR3, the DNA is TGTGCCAGCAGCCACTCGAAAGCGGATGACCAGTACTTC. The encoded protein is CASSHSKADDQYF. The full variable domain, rest sourced from reference TRBV7-3 and TRBJ2-5, is GAGVSQTPSNKVTEKGKYVELRCDPISGHTALYWYRQSLGQGPEFLIYFQGTGAADDSGLPNDRFFAVRPEGSVSTLKIQRTERGDSAVYLCASSHSKADDQYFGPGTRLLVL.

This clone is a singleton in its sample. The rearrangement joins TRBV5-4 to TRBJ2-1; tentatively, D is TRBD2 (6 bases). The CDR3 consists of 14 residues. V lost 2 bases to trimming and J lost 2 bases, with 8 bases between them. CDR1 and CDR2 (germline): SGHNT, YYREEE (reference sequence). CDR3 sequence (DNA): TGTGCCAGCAGCTTCGGCGGGACCTACAATGAGCAGTTCTTC. The encoded protein is CASSFGGTYNEQFF.

This clone was counted ten times or more. The chain joins TRBV6-5 to TRBJ2-1; 11 nucleotides line up with TRBD2. Germline V gene data show CDR1 as MNHEY and CDR2 as SVGAGI. With V trimmed by 6 bases and J by 0 bases, 10 bases remained unmatched. The CDR3 consists of 18 residues. CDR3 residues: CASSSGTSGSLSYNEQFF. DNA of the CDR3: TGTGCCAGCAGCTCCGGGACTAGCGGATCACTCTCCTACAATGAGCAGTTCTTC.

This clone was detected many times. The V call is TRBV7-8, the J call TRBJ2-2, with TRBD1 matching over 11 bases. CDR3 length: 16 amino acids. Trimming cost V 1 base and J 5 bases; bases outside gene matches: 3. Germline V lookup: CDR1 SGHVS, CDR2 FQNEAQ. CDR3 loop: CASSLGDRGKTGELFF. CDR3 DNA: TGTGCCAGCAGCTTAGGGGACAGGGGGAAAACCGGGGAGCTGTTTTTT. Variable domain in full (rest from reference TRBV7-8 and TRBJ2-2): GAGVSQSPRYKVAKRGQDVALRCDPISGHVSLFWYQQALGQGPEFLTYFQNEAQLDKSGLPSDRFFAERPEGSVSTLKIQRTQQEDSAVYLCASSLGDRGKTGELFFGEGSRLTVL.